The present entry profiles one TCR beta chain with its context. Its antigen remains unknown. The sample belongs to a study of T cell repertoires in cytomegalovirus infection. Findings and caveats of the study: CMV-specific TCR beta clonotypes restricted by HLA-C were the ones dominating the ex vivo response.

TCRdb recomputed calls from the reads with MiXCR, one row per CDR3 protein. The sample consists of some 800,000 distinct CDR3 sequences, around 29% of them appearing once. This receptor was taken from a human donor in good health (CMV status not recorded). Some clones in this sample may be carry-over from other donors' samples. Sequencing used cultured CD8+ T cells from PBMCs, obtained from culture after CMV antigen stimulation.

The CDR3 protein is CATMLETGEKLFF. The CDR3 DNA follows: TGTGCCACCATGCTCGAGACGGGCGAAAAACTGTTTTTT. This chain links TRBV15 with TRBJ1-4; D gene uncertain. V was clipped by 7 bases and J by 8 bases, with 14 bases between them. In germline, CDR1 is LNHNV, CDR2 YYDKDF (reference sequence). The CDR3 is 13 amino acids.